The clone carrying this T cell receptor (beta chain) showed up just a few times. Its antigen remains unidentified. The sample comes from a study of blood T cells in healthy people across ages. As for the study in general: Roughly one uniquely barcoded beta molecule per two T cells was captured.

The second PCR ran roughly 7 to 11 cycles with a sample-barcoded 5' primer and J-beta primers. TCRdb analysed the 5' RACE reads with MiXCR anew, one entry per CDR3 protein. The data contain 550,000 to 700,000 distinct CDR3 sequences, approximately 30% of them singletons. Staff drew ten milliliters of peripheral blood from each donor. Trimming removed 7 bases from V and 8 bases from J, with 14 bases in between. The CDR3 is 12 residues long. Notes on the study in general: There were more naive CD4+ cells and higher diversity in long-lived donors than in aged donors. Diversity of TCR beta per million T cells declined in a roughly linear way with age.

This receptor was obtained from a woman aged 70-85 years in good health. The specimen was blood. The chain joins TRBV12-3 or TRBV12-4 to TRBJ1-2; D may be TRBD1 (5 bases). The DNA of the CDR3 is TGTGCCAGCAAGGGGTCCGATTGGGGCTACACCTTC. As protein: CASKGSDWGYTF.